Shown below are 5 T cell receptor beta chains from a single sample sequenced in a study of beta chain features in type 1 diabetes. The sequenced template was cDNA made from the entire isolated RNA. Measured with immunoSEQ multiplex PCR; TCRdb has only the in-frame clones, and not every one. Here the sample spans fewer than 65,000 clones, about 55% being singletons. The sequenced sample consisted of Tregs from blood. The receptors were sampled from a woman younger than 30 in good health.

There are a few counts of this clone. J is TRBJ1-1 and V is TRBV2, with D tentatively TRBD1 (6 bases). Germline CDR1 SNHLY, CDR2 FYNNEI. V shed 4 bases and J shed 1 base, with 19 bases lying between them. CDR3 length: 17 amino acids. The CDR3 sequence: CASSVRDTSPGNTEAFF. CDR3 bases: TGTGCCAGCAGTGTTCGGGACACCTCACCGGGGAACACTGAAGCTTTCTTT.

The V gene is TRBV19, the J gene TRBJ1-5; 9 bases match TRBD1. The germline CDR1 and CDR2 sequences are LNHDA and SQIVND (reference sequence). V was pared by 5 bases and J by 7 bases, with 15 bases of the junction left unmatched. This CDR3 contains 17 residues. In DNA, the CDR3 is TGTGCCAGTAGTCCCCCCCTCGGGACAGGGACTGGCCAGCCCCAGCATTTT. Amino acid sequence: CASSPPLGTGTGQPQHF.

The chain carries TRBV4-1 and TRBJ1-2, with 8 bases matching TRBD1. Per the germline V gene, CDR1 is MGHRA and CDR2 is YSYEKL. This CDR3 is built from 18 residues. The V and J ends lost 1 base and 1 base, in that order; junction bases with no gene match: 11. For the CDR3, the DNA is TGCGCCAGCAGCCAAGGCTTAGGCAGGGGGCGCTTTAACTATGGCTACACCTTC. This sequence encodes CASSQGLGRGRFNYGYTF.

The rearrangement joins TRBV10-3 to TRBJ2-5; maybe TRBD2 (5 bases). V gave up 3 bases and J gave up 1 base, with 15 bases separating them. The germline V gene has CDR1 ENHRY and CDR2 SYGVKD. This CDR3 has 16 residues. The CDR3 region is CAISDPGTRGQETQYF. The CDR3 DNA reads as TGTGCCATCAGTGACCCTGGCACTAGAGGCCAAGAGACCCAGTACTTC.

The rearrangement uses TRBV5-1 and TRBJ2-2, with D perhaps TRBD2 (5 bases). Germline loops: CDR1 SGHRS, CDR2 YFSETQ. Trimming removed 5 bases at V and 5 bases at J, with 10 bases between. This CDR3 region has 13 residues. The CDR3 here is CASRARETGELFF. As DNA, the CDR3 is TGCGCCAGCAGGGCGAGGGAAACCGGGGAGCTGTTTTTT.